A selection of T cell receptor beta chains follows, all from one sample in a study of shared clonotypes between healthy human individuals. Profiled with immunoSEQ multiplex PCR; TCRdb holds only in-frame clones, not every one. This table holds 85,000 to 100,000 clones, approximately 63% found once. The source material was memory CD8+ T cells sorted from blood. The receptors here all came from a man between 25 and 39 years old in good health. CDR3s include the opening cysteine and the closing phenylalanine or tryptophan. The D gene is left open where the match is weak. The size field is filled for only some rows; it gives once, few, many or a size class.

clone size: .; D gene: .; J gene: TRBJ1-1; V gene: TRBV5-4; CDR3 DNA: TGTGCCAGCAGCCATGGAGTGGAAGCTTTCTTT; CDR3 protein: CASSHGVEAFF
clone size: many; D gene: .; J gene: TRBJ2-3; V gene: TRBV25-1; CDR3 DNA: TGTGCCAGCAGTGAAGGTGATACGCAGTATTTT; CDR3 protein: CASSEGDTQYF
clone size: .; D gene: TRBD1; J gene: TRBJ2-2; V gene: TRBV7-2; CDR3 DNA: TGTGCCAGCAGCTCGGCGGGACAGGGGGCCGGGGAGCTGTTTTTT; CDR3 protein: CASSSAGQGAGELFF
clone size: .; D gene: TRBD1; J gene: TRBJ2-2; V gene: TRBV7-9; CDR3 DNA: TGTGCCAGCAGCTTTACGGGACAGGGATTTAGGGCCGGGGAGCTGTTTTTT; CDR3 protein: CASSFTGQGFRAGELFF
clone size: .; D gene: .; J gene: TRBJ2-3; V gene: TRBV5-1; CDR3 DNA: TGCGCCAGCAGCGAACCGGGTGGGGCAGATACGCAGTATTTT; CDR3 protein: CASSEPGGADTQYF
clone size: .; D gene: TRBD1; J gene: TRBJ1-4; V gene: TRBV9; CDR3 DNA: TGTGCCAGCAGCGCACTACAGGGGGTTAATGAAAAACTGTTTTTT; CDR3 protein: CASSALQGVNEKLFF
clone size: .; D gene: .; J gene: TRBJ2-7; V gene: TRBV27; CDR3 DNA: TGTGCCAGCAGCGGTTGGGGCATTAACGAGCAGTACTTC; CDR3 protein: CASSGWGINEQYF
clone size: .; D gene: .; J gene: TRBJ2-7; V gene: TRBV27; CDR3 DNA: TGTGCCAGCAGTTTTGGGCAGGGGGAGCAGTACTTC; CDR3 protein: CASSFGQGEQYF
clone size: .; D gene: TRBD1; J gene: TRBJ1-2; V gene: TRBV30; CDR3 DNA: TGTGCCTGGAGCACAGGGGGCGCTTTATCTGGCTACACCTTC; CDR3 protein: CAWSTGGALSGYTF
clone size: .; D gene: .; J gene: TRBJ1-1; V gene: TRBV5-1; CDR3 DNA: TGCGCCAGCAGCCGGAAGACAGGGAACACTGAAGCTTTCTTT; CDR3 protein: CASSRKTGNTEAFF
clone size: .; D gene: .; J gene: TRBJ2-1; V gene: TRBV10-1; CDR3 DNA: TGCGCCAGCAGTGAGGGGGTGGCGCCCTACAATGAGCAGTTCTTC; CDR3 protein: CASSEGVAPYNEQFF
clone size: .; D gene: TRBD2; J gene: TRBJ2-5; V gene: TRBV5-1; CDR3 DNA: TGCGCCAGCGGTTTTGCGGGAGTTCCCCAAGAGACCCAGTACTTC; CDR3 protein: CASGFAGVPQETQYF
clone size: .; D gene: .; J gene: TRBJ2-3; V gene: TRBV28; CDR3 DNA: TGTGCCAGCAGCTGGGACATTAGCACAGATACGCAGTATTTT; CDR3 protein: CASSWDISTDTQYF
clone size: .; D gene: TRBD1; J gene: TRBJ1-1; V gene: TRBV28; CDR3 DNA: TGTGCCAGCAGTTTATCGGCGGGACAGGGGGACATGAACACTGAAGCTTTCTTT; CDR3 protein: CASSLSAGQGDMNTEAFF